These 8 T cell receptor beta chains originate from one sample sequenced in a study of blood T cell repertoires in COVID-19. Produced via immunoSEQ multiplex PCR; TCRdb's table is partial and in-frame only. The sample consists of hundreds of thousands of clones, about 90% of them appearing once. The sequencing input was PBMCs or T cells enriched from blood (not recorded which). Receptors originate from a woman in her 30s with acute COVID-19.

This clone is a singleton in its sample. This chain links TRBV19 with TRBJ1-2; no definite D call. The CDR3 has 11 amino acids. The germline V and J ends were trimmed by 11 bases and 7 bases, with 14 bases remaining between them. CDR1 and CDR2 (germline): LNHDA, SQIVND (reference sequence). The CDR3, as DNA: TGTGCCGGCAACGGTCCGGGTGGCTACACCTTC. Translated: CAGNGPGGYTF.

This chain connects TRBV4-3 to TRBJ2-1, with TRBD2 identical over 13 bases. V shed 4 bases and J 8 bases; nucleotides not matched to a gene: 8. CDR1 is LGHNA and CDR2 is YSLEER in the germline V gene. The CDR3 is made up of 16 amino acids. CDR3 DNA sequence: TGCGCCAGCAGCCCGAGCTCACTAGCGGGGGGGCATGAGCAGTTCTTC. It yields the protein CASSPSSLAGGHEQFF.

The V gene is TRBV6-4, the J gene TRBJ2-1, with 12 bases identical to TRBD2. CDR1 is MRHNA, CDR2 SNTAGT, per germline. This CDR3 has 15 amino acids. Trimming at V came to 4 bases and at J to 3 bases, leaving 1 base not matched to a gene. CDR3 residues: CASSGLAGDYNEQFF. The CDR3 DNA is TGTGCCAGCAGTGGACTAGCGGGGGACTACAATGAGCAGTTCTTC.

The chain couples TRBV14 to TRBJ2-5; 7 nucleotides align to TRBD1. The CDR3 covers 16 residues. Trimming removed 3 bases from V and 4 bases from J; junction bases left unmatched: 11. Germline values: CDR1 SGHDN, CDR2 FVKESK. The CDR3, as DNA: TGTGCCAGCAGCCAGCCGATCGGGACAGCTTTAGAGACCCAGTACTTC. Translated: CASSQPIGTALETQYF.

In DNA form, the CDR3 reads TGTGCCAGCAGCTGGGGGGGAGGGGCGCGAGAGCAGTACTTC. This gives the protein CASSWGGGAREQYF. V gene TRBV7-2 combines with J gene TRBJ2-7; 7 nucleotides match TRBD2. V lost 4 bases, J lost 7 bases, and 10 bases stayed unmatched. The CDR3 has 14 residues. CDR1 and CDR2 (germline): SGHTA, FQGNSA.

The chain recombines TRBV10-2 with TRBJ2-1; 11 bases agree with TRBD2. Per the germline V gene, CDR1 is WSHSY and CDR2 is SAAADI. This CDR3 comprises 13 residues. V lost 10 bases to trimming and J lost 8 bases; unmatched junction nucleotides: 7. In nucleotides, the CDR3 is TGCGCCACCTTAGCGGGGGGGCGGGATGAGCAGTTCTTC. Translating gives CATLAGGRDEQFF.

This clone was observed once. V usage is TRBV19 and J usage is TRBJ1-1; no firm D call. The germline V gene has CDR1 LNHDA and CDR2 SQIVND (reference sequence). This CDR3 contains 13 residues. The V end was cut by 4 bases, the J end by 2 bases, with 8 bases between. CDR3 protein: CASSSIFNTEAFF. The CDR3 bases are TGTGCCAGTAGTAGTATCTTTAACACTGAAGCTTTCTTT.

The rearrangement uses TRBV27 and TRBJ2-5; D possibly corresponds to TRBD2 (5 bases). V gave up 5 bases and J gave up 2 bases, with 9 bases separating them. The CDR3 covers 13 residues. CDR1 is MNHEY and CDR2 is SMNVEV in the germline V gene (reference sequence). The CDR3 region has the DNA TGTGCCAGCAGTCCCGGACTGCAAGAGACCCAGTACTTC. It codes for CASSPGLQETQYF.